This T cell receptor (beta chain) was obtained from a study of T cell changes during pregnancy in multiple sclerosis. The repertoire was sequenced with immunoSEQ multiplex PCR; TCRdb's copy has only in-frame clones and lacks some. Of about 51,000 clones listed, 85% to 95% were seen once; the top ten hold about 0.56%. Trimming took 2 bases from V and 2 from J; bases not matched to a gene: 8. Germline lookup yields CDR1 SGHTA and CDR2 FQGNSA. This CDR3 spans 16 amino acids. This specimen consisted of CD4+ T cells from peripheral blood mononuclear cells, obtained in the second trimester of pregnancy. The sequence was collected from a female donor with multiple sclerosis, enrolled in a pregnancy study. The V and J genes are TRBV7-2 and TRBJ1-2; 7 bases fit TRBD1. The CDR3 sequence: CASSLSTGSANYGYTF. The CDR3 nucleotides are TGTGCCAGCAGCTTATCGACAGGGTCTGCAAACTATGGCTACACCTTC.